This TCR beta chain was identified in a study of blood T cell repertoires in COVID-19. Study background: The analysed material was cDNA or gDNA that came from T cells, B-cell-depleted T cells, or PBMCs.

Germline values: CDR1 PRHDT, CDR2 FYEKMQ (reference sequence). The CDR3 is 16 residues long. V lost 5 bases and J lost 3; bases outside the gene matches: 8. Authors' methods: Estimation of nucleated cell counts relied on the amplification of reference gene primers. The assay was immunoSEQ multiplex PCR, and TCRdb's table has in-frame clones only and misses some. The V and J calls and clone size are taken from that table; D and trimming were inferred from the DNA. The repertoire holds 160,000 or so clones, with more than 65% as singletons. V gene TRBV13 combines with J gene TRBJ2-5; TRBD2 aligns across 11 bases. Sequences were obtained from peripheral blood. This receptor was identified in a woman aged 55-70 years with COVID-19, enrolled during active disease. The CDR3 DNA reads TGTGCCAGCAGCAACCCCGGGACTAGCGGCAAAGAGACCCAGTACTTC. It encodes CASSNPGTSGKETQYF.